This T cell receptor beta chain was identified during a study of regulatory T cells in long-lasting Graves disease listed by TCRdb under 2021. Background on the whole study: Newly diagnosed Graves' disease patients had taken antithyroid drugs for less than 3 months. Peripheral blood TCR sequencing and RNA sequencing compared persistent Graves' disease patients with newly diagnosed Graves' disease patients. The study took place in China and was registered as a clinical trial. A total of some 33 samples were covered by TCR sequencing, comprising roughly 13 persistent and roughly 20 newly diagnosed Graves' disease patients. Overall results and qualifications from the work: More public clonotypes were shared among persistent patients (around 2,600) than among newly diagnosed patients (more than 900). Persistent Graves' disease patients showed lower TCR Shannon entropy and fewer highly expanded clones than newly diagnosed patients, suggesting clonal expansion. The study examined only peripheral blood because the primary lesion, thyroid tissue, could not be accessed. Only the TCR beta chain was sequenced and analyzed. As a limitation, the authors acknowledged that the small sample size may reduce accuracy. Preferential use of TRBV28, TRBJ1-2 and TRBJ2-5 was observed in persistent disease, whereas TRBV20-1 and TRBJ2-1 were favored in newly diagnosed disease.

The germline V gene encodes CDR1 SNHLY and CDR2 FYNNEI. V loses 7 bases, J loses 2 bases, and the germline ends lie 11 bases apart. The CDR3 runs 13 residues from the cysteine to the phenylalanine. Just the 39-base CDR3 DNA is kept, in frame starting at base 1. The library was generated by multiplex PCR. The instrument given in TCRdb is Illumina HiSeq 4000. To build TCR beta libraries, CDR3 regions were amplified by Arm-PCR using iRepertoire HTBI primers. Before sequencing, the PCR products underwent gel purification. Concerning the study's data processing: A total of roughly 58 TRBV and some 15 TRBJ segments were identified across samples and were used for gene usage analysis of CDR3 amino acid clonotypes. COPE and FqMerger were used to merge filtered high-quality paired reads into contigs. BLAST was used to align contigs to IMGT TRBV, TRBD and TRBJ reference genes, with CDR3 defined following IMGT. Highly expanded clones were defined as clonotypes with a frequency above 0.1%. Repertoire diversity was measured by Shannon entropy, and V-J evenness by the Gini coefficient. Clonotypes shared by more than one individual were considered public. TCRdb trimmed public reads at Q25 via fastp, called clones via MiXCR and kept in-frame beta chains. Each entry is one CDR3 protein sequence, shown with its most common DNA and genes. The V and J calls follow TCRdb's processing rather than the paper's. In this sample the table shows hundreds of thousands of distinct CDR3 sequences, roughly 15% of which occur a single time. The ten largest account for more than 15% of the sample.

This clonotype was observed at least ten times. Its antigen is still unknown. No much larger clonotype is one base removed from it; base qualities were not supplied. Explained via the paper, the time point label denotes: newly diagnosed GD, antithyroid drugs for less than 3 months. For both TCR sequencing and RNA sequencing, RNA was extracted from PBMCs in TRIzol. The diagnosis of Graves' disease was made according to American Thyroid Association guidelines. Recruitment of patients was carried out at an endocrinology department in Xi'an, China. Each patient gave approximately 9 milliliters of peripheral blood, collected in an EDTA anticoagulant tube. Ficoll Paque Plus density gradient separation was used to isolate PBMCs, and no further T cell sorting was done. An Agilent 2100 Bioanalyzer and agarose gel were used to assess RNA quality, and a NanoDrop 2000 was used to measure RNA concentration. The data were also submitted as part of a second study, on T cells in Graves' hyperthyroidism and ophthalmopathy. In that second paper, the authors write: Graves' hyperthyroidism was defined as stable when no progression to ophthalmopathy occurred over 18 months of follow-up. Hyperthyroidism patients were newly diagnosed, had a disease duration of under 2 months, and were aged 18 to 65 years. The study excluded patients with uncontrolled infections, other autoimmune diseases, pregnancy or lactation. Diagnoses relied on clinical symptoms, serum thyroxine and TRAb, thyroid ultrasound and orbital computed tomography. A first-round RT-PCR of the TCR CDR3 used the HTBI primer set with the Qiagen OneStep RT-PCR kit. Most expanded thyroid clonotypes (frequency above 0.001) were also detected in blood, suggesting blood repertoires may reflect thyroid immune responses. A 13 V-J signature model separated ophthalmopathy from stable hyperthyroidism, with around 90% sensitivity and approximately 81% specificity in cross-validation and 80%/75% in testing. In validation, the model predicted progression to ophthalmopathy a median of about 5.9 months before onset, with about 71% sensitivity and 72.22% specificity. A discovery cohort of fewer than 110 patients, about 40 with Graves' ophthalmopathy and about 58 with stable Graves' hyperthyroidism, was used to find distinguishing TCR V-J signatures. Prospective prediction of ophthalmopathy was tested in an independent validation cohort consisting of 18 hyperthyroidism patients and some 16 patients who later progressed to ophthalmopathy. The 100 discovery patients were randomly split 7:3 into training and test sets. Thyroid tissue and blood T-cell repertoires from six or seven Graves' hyperthyroidism patients were also compared in the study. After blood sampling, hyperthyroidism patients were treated with methimazole at a starting dose of 30 mg daily, and ophthalmopathy patients were treated with high-dose intravenous methylprednisolone. The libraries were constructed in a second round of multiplex PCR and then size-selected and purified. Paired-end sequencing of the libraries was performed with 100 bp reads on an Illumina HiSeq2000. Raw data were processed with SOAPnuke, discarding reads with adapters, uncalled bases, mean Phred below 15, or no exact constant-primer or identifier match. High-quality paired reads were merged using COPE v1.2.5, and each unique nucleotide sequence was defined as a clonotype. Clonotypes were aligned to IMGT TRBV, TRBD and TRBJ reference segments using MiTCR v1.1. Analysis was restricted to V-J combinations with a frequency above 0.0001, which covered roughly 99% of repertoires. The TCS score was defined as the ratio of F50 (clonal expansion) to E x V (chaos), calculated using BLOSUM62-based TCRdist between CDR3 peptides within each V-J. Welch's t-statistics and random forest reduced approximately 520 V-J features to roughly 13, which were used in a naive Bayes classifier (R e1071). Sample size was not statistically predetermined, and blinding of investigators to group allocation was not performed. TCR Vbeta CDR3 sequencing of some 140 peripheral blood samples (43 ophthalmopathy, roughly 74 hyperthyroidism and approximately 17 progressor patients) is reported in the paper.

Rearrangement joined TRBV2 to TRBJ1-2; TRBD1 is a weak D gene call, 5 bases matching. The sequence derives from a woman aged 25-40 years with Graves disease. Donor details come from another sample of the same person, matched by shared clones. The material sequenced was peripheral blood mononuclear cells (PBMCs), taken at new diagnosis, from a patient treated with antithyroid drugs. The encoded CDR3 is CASNDGTNYGYTF. The sequenced DNA is TGTGCCAGCAATGACGGGACGAACTATGGCTACACCTTC.